Here is one TCR beta chain with its context. The antigen this receptor binds is unknown. The read ends 3 residues early relative to the CDR3; the germline J gene fills the gap. The same CDR3 is also encoded by other DNA sequences in this sample. The data originate from a study of TET2 disruption in CD19-targeted CAR T cells (dated 2018 in TCRdb). A note on the overall study: The number of samples was determined by the original clinical trial design and by which samples were available, and no additional inclusion criteria were applied. The full study reports these points: Conclusions about the patient's CAR T cells rested on extensive analysis of a single subject.

CDR1 and CDR2, per the germline V gene (reference sequence), are SEHNR and FQNEAQ. Taken from cysteine to phenylalanine, the CDR3 has 15 residues. Part of the CDR3 DNA is given, 36 bases translated from base 1. The immunoSEQ assay was used for deep sequencing of the TCR beta chain. In the authors' own workflow: Only productive TCR beta rearrangements were used to calculate clonotype frequencies. Not all clones reach the TCRdb copy of this immuneACCESS table, which keeps in-frame sequences only. Checked studies attribute under half of the gap to unresolved V genes and leave the rest unexplained. That table supplies the V and J calls and clone size; D and trimming were determined from the DNA. The sample's table lists a count of under 30,000 clones. Under 2.5% of the sample rests with the top ten. According to the study, the label for this sample's treatment or condition signals: autologous CTL019 cells: CD19 CAR with 4-1BB and CD3 zeta domains. The CD19 CAR incorporated TCR zeta and 4-1BB costimulatory signaling domains. T cells for CTL019 manufacturing were collected from peripheral blood by leukapheresis. The DNeasy Blood and Tissue Kit was used to extract genomic DNA from pre-infusion T cells, peripheral blood, or sorted post-infusion T cells.

This specimen consisted of CD8- CAR+ T cells sorted from cultured blood T cells, obtained for CD19 CAR T cell therapy. This specimen's cell subset or site label, interpreted: CD8-negative CAR-positive T cells from the infusion product. Rearrangement joined TRBV7-9 to TRBJ1-1; 5 matching bases give a weak D call of TRBD1. The clonotype was recovered from a man in his 70s with chronic lymphocytic leukemia. The covered CDR3 bases are TGTGCCAGCAGCTTAGCAGGGGCGCGAGGGGAGACA. Its protein reads: CASSLAGARGET. The whole CDR3 protein reads CASSLAGARGETAFF.